One sample yielded the 24 T cell receptor beta chains listed below, sequenced in a study of cytotoxic CD8 clonotypes in ibrutinib-treated CLL. Produced via immunoSEQ multiplex PCR; TCRdb's table is partial and in-frame only. The sample holds fewer than 55,000 clones, roughly three fifths seen once. The sequences come from PBMCs, collected after 24 months of ibrutinib treatment. The receptors shown here come from a human donor with chronic lymphocytic leukemia.

J is TRBJ2-2 and V is TRBV6-5; possible D gene TRBD2, 6 bases. The ends were cut back, 0 bases at V and 4 bases at J, with 12 bases in the middle. The germline CDR1 and CDR2 sequences are MNHEY and SVGAGI. The CDR3 spans 16 residues. The CDR3 protein is CASSYSGMGGTGELFF. CDR3 coding DNA: TGTGCCAGCAGTTACTCAGGGATGGGGGGCACCGGGGAGCTGTTTTTT.

This clone was observed a single time. This chain connects TRBV10-2 to TRBJ2-6; 15 bases fit TRBD2. Germline V gene data show CDR1 as WSHSY and CDR2 as SAAADI. The length of the CDR3 is 17 residues. With 5 bases clipped from V and 2 bases from J, the junction kept 1 base outside the gene matches. The CDR3 loop reads CASSRTSGGAGANVLTF. The CDR3 nucleotides read TGCGCCAGCAGTCGGACTAGCGGGGGGGCTGGGGCCAACGTCCTGACTTTC.

V gene TRBV19 combines with J gene TRBJ1-5, with a weak D call TRBD1 (5 bases). CDR3 length: 15 amino acids. V dropped 2 bases and J dropped 3 bases, with 11 bases sitting between them. The germline V gene has CDR1 LNHDA and CDR2 SQIVND (reference sequence). This chain's CDR3 is CASSITMGLNQPQHF. The CDR3 region has the DNA TGTGCCAGTAGTATAACGATGGGACTCAATCAGCCCCAGCATTTT.

The chain links TRBV5-1 to TRBJ2-2; TRBD1 agrees at 9 bases. Germline-derived CDR1 and CDR2 are SGHRS and YFSETQ. The CDR3 is 15 amino acids. The J segment lost 4 bases and the V segment lost 4 bases, leaving 5 bases of the junction unmatched. CDR3 DNA: TGCGCCAGCAGCCTAAGGACAGGGGCCACCGGGGAGCTGTTTTTT. Protein: CASSLRTGATGELFF.

This rearrangement joins TRBV27 to TRBJ1-1; a weak D match, TRBD1 (5 bases). V lost 7 bases and J lost 4, with 19 bases in between. The CDR3 runs to 15 residues. Germline V gene lookup returns CDR1 MNHEY and CDR2 SMNVEV (reference sequence). For the CDR3, the DNA is TGTGCCAGCACTACCGGAGGAGGGGCGGGCACTGAAGCTTTCTTT. Its translation: CASTTGGGAGTEAFF.

CDR3 in amino acids: CASSLLQGLNYGYTF. The CDR3 coding sequence is TGCGCCAGCAGCTTACTACAGGGACTTAACTATGGCTACACCTTC. V and J are TRBV5-1 and TRBJ1-2; D is possibly TRBD1 (6 bases). Germline loops: CDR1 SGHRS, CDR2 YFSETQ. Trimming left V 2 bases short and J 1 base short, with 12 bases between. The CDR3 totals 15 residues. The variable domain in full, completed from reference TRBV5-1 and TRBJ1-2, reads KAGVTQTPRYLIKTRGQQVTLSCSPISGHRSVSWYQQTPGQGLQFLFEYFSETQRNKGNFPGRFSGRQFSNSRSEMNVSTLELGDSALYLCASSLLQGLNYGYTFGSGTRLTVV.

This clone has at least ten counts. J is TRBJ2-7 and V is TRBV14; D not resolved. Trimming cost V 3 bases and J 3 bases, with 3 bases left between them. The CDR3 has 11 amino acids. Germline V gives CDR1 SGHDN, CDR2 FVKESK. CDR3 in DNA: TGTGCCAGCAGCCAGAGCTACGAGCAGTACTTC. Translation: CASSQSYEQYF.

This clone has just one count. The chain has TRBV6-1 and TRBJ1-4, with 8 bases lining up with TRBD1. This CDR3 is 13 amino acids long. Germline CDR1 reads MNHNS; CDR2 reads SASEGT. V was clipped by 8 bases and J by 8 bases; unmatched bases: 7. The CDR3 region is CASADRQGEKLFF. The CDR3 DNA follows: TGTGCCAGCGCGGACAGACAGGGGGAAAAACTGTTTTTT.

The genes are TRBV5-4 and TRBJ2-1, with D perhaps given as TRBD1 or TRBD2 (6 bases each). Germline loops: CDR1 SGHNT, CDR2 YYREEE (reference sequence). V lost 6 bases to trimming and J lost 9 bases, with 13 bases between them. The CDR3 runs to 12 residues. CDR3 DNA: TGTGCCAGCAAAACGGGGGCAGGTGAGCAGTTCTTC. Translation gives CASKTGAGEQFF.

The chain employs TRBV11-2 and TRBJ2-3; D perhaps matches TRBD2 (6 bases). The CDR3 loop spans 18 amino acids. Per germline, CDR1 SGHAT and CDR2 FQNNGV. V dropped 1 base and J dropped 0 bases, with 17 bases sitting between them. The CDR3 sequence is CASSLGFGREASTDTQYF. CDR3 nucleotides: TGTGCCAGCAGCTTAGGGTTCGGCAGGGAGGCTAGCACAGATACGCAGTATTTT.

The V and J genes are TRBV6-6 and TRBJ1-6, with D unclear. This CDR3 region has 15 residues. The V gene lost 5 bases and the J gene lost 7 bases, with 15 bases spanning the gap. Looked up from germline, CDR1 is MNHNY and CDR2 is SVGAGI (reference sequence). The CDR3 is CASSPVLGENSPLHF. The CDR3 nucleotides read TGTGCCAGCAGTCCCGTCCTCGGGGAGAATTCACCCCTCCACTTT.

J is TRBJ1-2 and V is TRBV6-5; 7 positions match TRBD1. Germline lookup yields CDR1 MNHEY and CDR2 SVGAGI. Trimming at V came to 8 bases and at J to 7 bases, leaving 10 bases not matched to a gene. CDR3 size: 13 residues. The CDR3 loop reads CASQSLGGPGYTF. The CDR3 DNA is TGTGCCAGCCAAAGCCTAGGGGGCCCTGGCTACACCTTC.

This clone has just one count. The chain uses TRBV4-1 and TRBJ1-5; 7 bases match TRBD1. Germline V gives CDR1 MGHRA, CDR2 YSYEKL. The CDR3 totals 14 residues. The V and J ends lost 4 bases and 3 bases, in that order; junction bases with no gene match: 3. As DNA, the CDR3 is TGCGCCAGCAGCCCTACAGGGGTCAATCAGCCCCAGCATTTT. This gives the protein CASSPTGVNQPQHF.

A remark on this clone: This same CDR3 is encoded by further DNA sequences in the sample. The gene calls are TRBV5-6 and TRBJ1-5; D is undetermined. Germline V gene lookup returns CDR1 SGHDT and CDR2 YYEEEE. The germline V and J ends were trimmed by 2 bases and 5 bases, with 8 bases remaining between them. The CDR3 extends over 13 amino acids. In DNA, the CDR3 is TGTGCCAGCAGCTTAGGACCCGATCAGCCCCAGCATTTT. Amino acid sequence: CASSLGPDQPQHF.

The rearrangement joins TRBV14 to TRBJ1-2; D not certain. The V gene lost 0 bases and the J gene lost 8 bases, with 10 bases spanning the gap. This CDR3 region has 13 residues. The germline CDR1 and CDR2 sequences are SGHDN and FVKESK. CDR3 region: CASSQDRRRGYTF. The CDR3 region has the DNA TGTGCCAGCAGCCAAGATCGGCGTCGGGGCTACACCTTC.

This chain links TRBV9 with TRBJ2-2; 8 bases match TRBD2. The CDR3 totals 16 residues. The V segment lost 0 bases and the J segment 2 bases; nucleotides outside the gene matches: 3. The germline V gene has CDR1 SGDLS and CDR2 YYNGEE. CDR3 in DNA: TGTGCCAGCAGCGTAGGTCTAGCGGGTAACACCGGGGAGCTGTTTTTT. Translating gives CASSVGLAGNTGELFF.

This clone was picked up a small number of times. This chain joins TRBV2 and TRBJ1-1; TRBD1 matches 7 bases. The trim removed 4 bases at V and 1 base at J, leaving 6 bases unmatched. CDR1 and CDR2 (germline): SNHLY, FYNNEI. CDR3 length: 15 residues. CDR3: CASSALDRPNTEAFF. The CDR3, as DNA: TGTGCCAGCAGTGCCCTGGACAGGCCGAACACTGAAGCTTTCTTT.

V is TRBV14 and J is TRBJ2-7; 10 bases match TRBD1. Per germline, CDR1 SGHDN and CDR2 FVKESK. The CDR3 length is 16 residues. V lost 4 bases, J lost 6 bases, and 12 bases stayed unmatched. In DNA, the CDR3 is TGTGCCAGCAGCCGCCTCCGGGACAGGGGCCGGGGCGAGCAGTACTTC. Protein sequence: CASSRLRDRGRGEQYF.

This clone was recorded at least ten times. The chain links TRBV19 to TRBJ2-3; TRBD1 is a possible D gene (6 bases). CDR3 length equals 13 residues. Germline loops: CDR1 LNHDA, CDR2 SQIVND (reference sequence). The ends were cut back, 5 bases at V and 2 bases at J, with 8 bases in the middle. CDR3 sequence reads: CASSWTVTDTQYF. CDR3 DNA sequence: TGTGCCAGTAGTTGGACAGTCACAGATACGCAGTATTTT.

This clone was counted only a few times. V and J are TRBV10-1 and TRBJ1-2, with TRBD1 as a possible D gene (5 bases). The CDR3 runs 17 residues. Germline CDR1 reads WNHNN; CDR2 reads SYGVQD (reference sequence). V lost 7 bases and J lost 4, with 25 bases in between. The CDR3: CASNWVLGHPLGYGYTF. The CDR3 DNA reads TGCGCCAGCAATTGGGTCCTTGGACACCCGTTGGGCTATGGCTACACCTTC.

The chain joins TRBV4-2 to TRBJ2-7, with 8 positions matching TRBD2. The V segment lost 0 bases and the J segment 4 bases; nucleotides outside the gene matches: 5. CDR3 length: 15 residues. The V gene's germline CDR1 is LGHNA and CDR2 YNFKEQ. The CDR3 bases are TGTGCCAGCAGCCAAGAAGATAGCGGGGCTTACGAGCAGTACTTC. Residues: CASSQEDSGAYEQYF.

CDR3 in DNA: TGTGCCAGCAGTGAGATAGCAATCAAGCCCCAGCATTTT. Its translation is CASSEIAIKPQHF. The rearrangement uses TRBV2 and TRBJ1-5, with D unclear. This CDR3 region has 13 residues. CDR1 and CDR2 (germline): SNHLY, FYNNEI. Trimming removed 3 bases at V and 8 bases at J, with 11 bases between.

The CDR3 bases are TGTGCCAGCAGCCAACTCAGACAGGCTAGCACAGATACGCAGTATTTT. Residues: CASSQLRQASTDTQYF. The V and J genes are TRBV4-2 and TRBJ2-3; TRBD1 might be the D (6 bases). The germline V gene has CDR1 LGHNA and CDR2 YNFKEQ. The ends were cut back, 2 bases at V and 0 bases at J, with 12 bases in the middle. This CDR3 is built from 16 residues.

The genes are TRBV10-3 and TRBJ2-7; TRBD2 aligns across 7 bases. The CDR3 has 12 residues. Germline V gene data show CDR1 as ENHRY and CDR2 as SYGVKD. V lost 11 bases, J lost 4 bases, and 8 bases stayed unmatched. CDR3 sequence reads: CAVAGDLYEQYF. The CDR3 DNA reads TGTGCCGTAGCGGGTGACCTTTACGAGCAGTACTTC.